This T cell receptor beta chain was observed in a study of cytomegalovirus exposure and HLA in healthy donors. Study results and limitations: Serostatus for CMV was the only available immune exposure information.

The donors were healthy bone marrow donors. The PCR employed 60 Vbeta primers together with 13 Jbeta primers. Generated by immunoSEQ multiplex PCR, the TCRdb table keeps only in-frame clones and is missing some. This sample yields some 110,000 clones, of which roughly 83% are seen a single time; almost 3% belongs to the top ten. To note about this clone: Its specificity is unknown.

This receptor was identified in a woman younger than 35 in good health and CMV-seropositive. The specimen sequenced was PBMCs.

CDR3 in DNA: TGTGCCACCAGCAGTGGACTAGCGGTTTACAATGAGCAGTTCTTC. This encodes CATSSGLAVYNEQFF. The rearrangement links TRBV15 to TRBJ2-1; 10 bases are a match to TRBD2. Germline lookup yields CDR1 LNHNV and CDR2 YYDKDF (reference sequence). With V trimmed by 3 bases and J by 4 bases, 3 bases remained unmatched. The CDR3 runs 15 residues.